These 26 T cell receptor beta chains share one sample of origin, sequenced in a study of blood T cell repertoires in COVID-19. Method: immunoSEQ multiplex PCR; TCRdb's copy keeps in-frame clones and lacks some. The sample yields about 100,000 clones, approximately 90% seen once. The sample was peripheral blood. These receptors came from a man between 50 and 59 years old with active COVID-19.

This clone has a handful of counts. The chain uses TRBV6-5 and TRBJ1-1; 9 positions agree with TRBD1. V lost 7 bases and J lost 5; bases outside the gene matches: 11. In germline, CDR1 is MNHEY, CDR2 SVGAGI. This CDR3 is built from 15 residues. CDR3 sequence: CASTGTGGAVTEAFF. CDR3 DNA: TGTGCCAGCACCGGCACAGGGGGCGCGGTTACTGAAGCTTTCTTT.

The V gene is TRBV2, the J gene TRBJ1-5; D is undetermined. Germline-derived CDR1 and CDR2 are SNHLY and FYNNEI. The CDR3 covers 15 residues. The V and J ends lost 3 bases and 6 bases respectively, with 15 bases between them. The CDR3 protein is CASSEDAGSSQPQHF. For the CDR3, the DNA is TGTGCCAGCAGTGAGGATGCCGGGTCGAGTCAGCCCCAGCATTTT.

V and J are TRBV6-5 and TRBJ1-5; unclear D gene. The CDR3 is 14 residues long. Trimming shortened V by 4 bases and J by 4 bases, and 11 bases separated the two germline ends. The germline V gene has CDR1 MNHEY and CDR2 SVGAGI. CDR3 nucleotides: TGTGCCAGCAGTTTATGGCGGGGAAATCAGCCCCAGCATTTT. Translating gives CASSLWRGNQPQHF.

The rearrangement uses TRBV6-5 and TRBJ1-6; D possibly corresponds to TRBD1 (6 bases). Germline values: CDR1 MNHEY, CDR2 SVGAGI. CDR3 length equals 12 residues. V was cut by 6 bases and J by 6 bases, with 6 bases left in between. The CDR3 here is CASRDSNSPLHF. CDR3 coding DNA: TGTGCCAGCAGGGACAGTAATTCACCCCTCCACTTT.

The CDR3 DNA sequence: TGTGCCAGCAGCCAAACCTTTGGGGGGGCCGGAATAAATGAGCAGTTCTTC. Its protein is CASSQTFGGAGINEQFF. The V gene is TRBV3-1 (or the pseudogene TRBV3-2), the J gene TRBJ2-1; possible D gene TRBD2, 7 bases. Germline-derived CDR1 and CDR2 are LGHDT and YNNKEL (reference sequence). Trimming shortened V by 2 bases and J by 7 bases, and 21 bases separated the two germline ends. The CDR3 consists of 17 residues.

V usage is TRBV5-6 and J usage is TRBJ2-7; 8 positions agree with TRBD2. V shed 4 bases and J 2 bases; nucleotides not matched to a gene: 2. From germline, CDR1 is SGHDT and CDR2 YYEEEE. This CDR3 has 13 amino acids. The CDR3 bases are TGTGCCAGCAGCCCGGGACTAGCCTACGAGCAGTACTTC. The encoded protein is CASSPGLAYEQYF.

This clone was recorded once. CDR3 DNA: TGTGCCAGCAGCCAAGGCGGGGGGGTGAGAGAAAAACTGTTTTTT. This sequence encodes CASSQGGGVREKLFF. V usage is TRBV3-1 (or the pseudogene TRBV3-2) and J usage is TRBJ1-4; tentative D call: TRBD1 (5 bases). The V end was cut by 1 base, the J end by 8 bases, with 14 bases between. The CDR3 contains 15 residues. Germline values: CDR1 LGHDT, CDR2 YNNKEL (reference sequence).

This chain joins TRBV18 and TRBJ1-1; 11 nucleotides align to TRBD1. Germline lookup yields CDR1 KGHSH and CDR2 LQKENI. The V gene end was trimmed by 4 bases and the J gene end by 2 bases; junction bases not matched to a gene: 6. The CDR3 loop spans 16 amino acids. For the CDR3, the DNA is TGTGCCAGCTCACAAGGGACAGGGGGAACCAACACTGAAGCTTTCTTT. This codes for CASSQGTGGTNTEAFF. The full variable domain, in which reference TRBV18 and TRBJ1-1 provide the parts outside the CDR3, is NAGVMQNPRHLVRRRGQEARLRCSPMKGHSHVYWYRQLPEEGLKFMVYLQKENIIDESGMPKERFSAEFPKEGPSILRIQQVVRGDSAAYFCASSQGTGGTNTEAFFGQGTRLTVV.

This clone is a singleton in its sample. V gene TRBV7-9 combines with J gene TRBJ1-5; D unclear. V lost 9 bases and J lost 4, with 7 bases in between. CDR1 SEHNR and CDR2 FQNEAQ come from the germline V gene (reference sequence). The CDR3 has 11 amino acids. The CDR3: CARSTNQPQHF. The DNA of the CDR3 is TGTGCCAGGTCTACTAATCAGCCCCAGCATTTT.

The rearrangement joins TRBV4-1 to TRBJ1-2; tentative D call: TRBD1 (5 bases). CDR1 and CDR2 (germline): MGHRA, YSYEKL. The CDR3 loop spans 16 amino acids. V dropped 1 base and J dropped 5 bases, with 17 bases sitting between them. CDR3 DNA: TGCGCCAGCAGCCAAGGGTTAGGAGGGGCGGGATATGGCTACACCTTC. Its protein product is CASSQGLGGAGYGYTF.

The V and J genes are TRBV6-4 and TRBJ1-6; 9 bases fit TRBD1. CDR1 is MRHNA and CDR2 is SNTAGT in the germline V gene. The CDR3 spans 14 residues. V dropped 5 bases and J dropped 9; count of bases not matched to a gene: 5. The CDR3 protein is CASSRTGVGSPLHF. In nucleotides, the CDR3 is TGTGCCAGCAGTCGGACAGGGGTCGGTTCACCCCTCCACTTT.

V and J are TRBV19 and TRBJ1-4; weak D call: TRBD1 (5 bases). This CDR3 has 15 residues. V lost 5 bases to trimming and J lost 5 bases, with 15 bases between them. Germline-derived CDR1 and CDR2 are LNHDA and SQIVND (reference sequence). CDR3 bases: TGTGCCAGTAGTCCACGGCAGGGCCAAAATGAAAAACTGTTTTTT. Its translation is CASSPRQGQNEKLFF.

The CDR3 DNA is TGTGCCAGCAGCGGATGGGACAGACTATTTTCCCAAGATACGCAGTATTTT. Protein: CASSGWDRLFSQDTQYF. The chain employs TRBV5-6 and TRBJ2-3; TRBD1 matches at 7 bases. V shed 4 bases and J 5 bases; nucleotides not matched to a gene: 16. Germline V gives CDR1 SGHDT, CDR2 YYEEEE. CDR3 length: 17 residues.

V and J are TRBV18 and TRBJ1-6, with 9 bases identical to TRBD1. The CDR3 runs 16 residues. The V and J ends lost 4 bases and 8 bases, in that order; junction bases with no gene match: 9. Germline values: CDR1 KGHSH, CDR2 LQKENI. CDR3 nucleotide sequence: TGTGCCAGCTCACGCACCGGGACAGGGAAGGATTCACCCCTCCACTTT. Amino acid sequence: CASSRTGTGKDSPLHF.

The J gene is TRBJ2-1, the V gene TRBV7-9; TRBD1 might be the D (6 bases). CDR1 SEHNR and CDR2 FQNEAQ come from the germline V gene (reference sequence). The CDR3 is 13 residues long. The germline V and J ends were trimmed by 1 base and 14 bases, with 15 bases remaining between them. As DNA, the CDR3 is TGTGCCAGCAGCTTAGGAGGACAGATCAATAAGTTCTTC. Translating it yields CASSLGGQINKFF.

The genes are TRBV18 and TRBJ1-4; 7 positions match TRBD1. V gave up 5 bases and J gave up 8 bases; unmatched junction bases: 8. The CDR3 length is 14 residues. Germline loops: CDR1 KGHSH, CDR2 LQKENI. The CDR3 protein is CASSSGQAREKLFF. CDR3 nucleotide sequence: TGTGCCAGCTCATCCGGACAGGCGAGGGAAAAACTGTTTTTT.

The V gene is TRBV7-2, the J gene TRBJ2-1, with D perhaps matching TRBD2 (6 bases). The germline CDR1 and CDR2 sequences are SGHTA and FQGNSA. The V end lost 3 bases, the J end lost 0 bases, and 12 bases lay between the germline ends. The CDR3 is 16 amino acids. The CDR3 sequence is CASSFLGGSSYNEQFF. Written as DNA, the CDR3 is TGTGCCAGCAGCTTCTTGGGGGGAAGCTCCTACAATGAGCAGTTCTTC.

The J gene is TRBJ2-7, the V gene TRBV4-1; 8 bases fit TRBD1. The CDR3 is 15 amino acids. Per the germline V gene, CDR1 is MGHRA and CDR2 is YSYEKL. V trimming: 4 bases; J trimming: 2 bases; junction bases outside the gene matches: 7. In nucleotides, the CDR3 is TGCGCCAGCAGCCTGTCCGGGACAGGCGCCTACGAGCAGTACTTC. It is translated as CASSLSGTGAYEQYF.

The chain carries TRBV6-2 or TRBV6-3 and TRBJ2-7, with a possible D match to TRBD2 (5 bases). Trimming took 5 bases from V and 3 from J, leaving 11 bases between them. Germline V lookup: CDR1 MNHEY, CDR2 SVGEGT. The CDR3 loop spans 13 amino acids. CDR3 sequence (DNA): TGTGCCAGCAGTGCCGGGGTCATCTACGAGCAGTACTTC. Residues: CASSAGVIYEQYF.

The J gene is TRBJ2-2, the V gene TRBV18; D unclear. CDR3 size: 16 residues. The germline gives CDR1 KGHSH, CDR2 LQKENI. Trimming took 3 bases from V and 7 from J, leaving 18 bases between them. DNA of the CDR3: TGTGCCAGCTCACCTCGAGTGTGGGCGTCGAACGGGGAGCTGTTTTTT. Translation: CASSPRVWASNGELFF.

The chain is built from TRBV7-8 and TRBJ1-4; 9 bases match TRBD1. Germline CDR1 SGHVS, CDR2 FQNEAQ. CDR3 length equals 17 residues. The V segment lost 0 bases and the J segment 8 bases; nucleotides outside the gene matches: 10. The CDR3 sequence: CASSLAYRNRGREKLFF. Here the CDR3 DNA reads TGTGCCAGCAGCTTAGCGTATAGGAACAGGGGGCGAGAAAAACTGTTTTTT.

This CDR3 is CASSFRESGEQFF. In DNA form, the CDR3 reads TGTGCCAGCAGTTTCCGCGAATCGGGTGAGCAGTTCTTC. The chain has TRBV12-3 or TRBV12-4 and TRBJ2-1, with D hard to call. V lost 3 bases, J lost 9 bases, and 12 bases lay in between. This CDR3 has 13 residues.

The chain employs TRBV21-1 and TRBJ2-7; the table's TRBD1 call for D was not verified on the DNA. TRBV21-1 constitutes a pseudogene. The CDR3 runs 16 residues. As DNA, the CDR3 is TGTGCCAGCAGCAAAGCCCAGGGGAGTTGGTCCTACGAGCAGTACTTC. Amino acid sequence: CASSKAQGSWSYEQYF.

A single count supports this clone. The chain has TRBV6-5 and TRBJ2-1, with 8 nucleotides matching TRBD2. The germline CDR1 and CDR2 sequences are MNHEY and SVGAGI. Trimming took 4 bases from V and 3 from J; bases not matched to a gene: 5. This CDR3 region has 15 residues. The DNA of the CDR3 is TGTGCCAGCAGTTGGACGGGGGGGCGCTACAATGAGCAGTTCTTC. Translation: CASSWTGGRYNEQFF.

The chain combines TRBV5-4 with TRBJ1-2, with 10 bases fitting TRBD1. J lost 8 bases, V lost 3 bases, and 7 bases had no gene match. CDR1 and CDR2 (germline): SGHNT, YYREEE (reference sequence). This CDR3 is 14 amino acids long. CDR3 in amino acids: CASSWGGQGFGYTF. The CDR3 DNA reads TGTGCCAGCAGCTGGGGGGGACAGGGGTTCGGCTACACCTTC.

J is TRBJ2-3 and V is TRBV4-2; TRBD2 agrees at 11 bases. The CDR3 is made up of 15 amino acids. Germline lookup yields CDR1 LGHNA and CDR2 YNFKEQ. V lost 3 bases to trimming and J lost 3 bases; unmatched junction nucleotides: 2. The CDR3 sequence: CASSHLAGGTDTQYF. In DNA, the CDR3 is TGTGCCAGCAGCCACCTAGCGGGGGGAACAGATACGCAGTATTTT.